These 29 T cell receptor beta chains originate from one sample sequenced in a study of early T cells in non-severe SARS-CoV-2 infection. TCRdb fed the 5' RACE reads into MiXCR, producing one record per CDR3 protein. Of approximately 70,000 distinct CDR3 sequences in the sample, 5% were seen once. The material was whole blood, obtained at baseline. These receptors all come from an adult who was a healthcare worker with PCR-confirmed SARS-CoV-2 infection or an uninfected control (not recorded which).

The sample holds many counts of this clonotype. This chain uses TRBV7-9 with TRBJ2-7, with 7 bases lining up with TRBD1. The CDR3 runs 14 residues. CDR1 and CDR2 from the germline V gene are SEHNR and FQNEAQ (reference sequence). With 7 bases clipped from V and 3 bases from J, the junction kept 9 bases outside the gene matches. The CDR3 is CASTPETGRYEQYF. The CDR3 DNA follows: TGTGCCAGCACCCCAGAGACAGGGCGCTACGAGCAGTACTTC.

This clonotype was counted ten times or more. The J gene is TRBJ2-3, the V gene TRBV9, with D unclear. With 3 bases removed from V and 4 bases from J, the gap between germline ends came to 3 bases. This CDR3 region has 11 residues. Per the germline V gene, CDR1 is SGDLS and CDR2 is YYNGEE. This CDR3 is CASSGSDTQYF. The CDR3 nucleotides read TGTGCCAGCAGCGGGTCAGATACGCAGTATTTT.

As concerns this clonotype: Germline is not matched at one junction end, which may reflect a read error. V and J are TRBV5-4 and TRBJ2-7, with 8 nucleotides matching TRBD1. Germline V gene data show CDR1 as SGHNT and CDR2 as YYREEE (reference sequence). CDR3 length: 13 amino acids. In DNA form, the CDR3 reads TGTGCCAGCAGCTGGACAGGGACCTACGAGCAGAACTTC. Protein: CASSWTGTYEQNF.

At least ten counts were recorded for this clonotype. The V gene is TRBV20-1, the J gene TRBJ1-1; maybe TRBD1 (6 bases). V lost 2 bases and J 3 bases, leaving 13 bases between the germline ends. This CDR3 has 14 residues. Germline V lookup: CDR1 DFQATT, CDR2 SNEGSKA (reference sequence). In DNA, the CDR3 is TGCAGTGCTAGACCTGGACAGTGGGACACTGAAGCTTTCTTT. Its protein is CSARPGQWDTEAFF.

This clonotype was counted at least ten times. The chain employs TRBV7-2 and TRBJ2-3; 7 bases agree with TRBD2. Trimming cost V 3 bases and J 3 bases; bases outside gene matches: 3. The CDR3 contains 14 residues. The germline CDR1 and CDR2 sequences are SGHTA and FQGNSA. The CDR3 DNA follows: TGTGCCAGCAGCTTGCTAGCGGAGACAGATACGCAGTATTTT. It is translated as CASSLLAETDTQYF.

The chain employs TRBV19 and TRBJ1-4; D may be TRBD1 (6 bases). Trimming removed 5 bases at V and 0 bases at J, with 13 bases between. CDR3 length equals 16 residues. CDR1 and CDR2 (germline): LNHDA, SQIVND (reference sequence). The CDR3 loop is CASSFGQTSTNEKLFF. The CDR3 nucleotides are TGTGCCAGTAGTTTTGGACAGACCTCAACTAATGAAAAACTGTTTTTT.

V and J are TRBV12-3 or TRBV12-4 and TRBJ2-1; D assignment may be TRBD1 or TRBD2 (7 bases each). The V gene lost 6 bases and the J gene lost 1 base, with 16 bases spanning the gap. The CDR3 contains 16 residues. The CDR3 DNA reads TGTGCCAGCAGCCCAGGGGGGGGGCCGTCCTACAATGAGCAGTTCTTC. It is translated as CASSPGGGPSYNEQFF.

This clonotype was observed many times. V gene TRBV7-8 combines with J gene TRBJ1-4, with unresolved D. The V end lost 4 bases, the J end lost 2 bases, and 8 bases lay between the germline ends. The length of the CDR3 is 14 residues. Germline lookup yields CDR1 SGHVS and CDR2 FQNEAQ. CDR3: CASSSLATNEKLFF. The CDR3 coding sequence is TGTGCCAGCAGCTCCCTTGCCACTAATGAAAAACTGTTTTTT.

This clonotype was detected ten times or more. This chain links TRBV15 with TRBJ1-2, with D uncertain. CDR3 size: 15 residues. V was clipped by 5 bases and J by 13 bases, with 26 bases between them. Germline CDR1 and CDR2: LNHNV and YYDKDF (reference sequence). CDR3 sequence (DNA): TGTGCCACCAGCCAAGACGGGTCTAGAAAGGGCGGTAGCACCTTC. Translation: CATSQDGSRKGGSTF.

As for this clonotype: This likely comes from a read error, as the CDR3 has no conserved phenylalanine or tryptophan at its end. The J gene is TRBJ2-3, the V gene TRBV5-1; 12 bases are a match to TRBD1. With 4 bases clipped from V and 4 bases from J, the junction kept 4 bases outside the gene matches. This CDR3 region has 15 residues. The V gene's germline CDR1 is SGHRS and CDR2 YFSETQ. For the CDR3, the DNA is TGCGCCAGCAGCCCCGGGACAGGGGGCCCAGATACGCAGTATTCT. Its translation is CASSPGTGGPDTQYS.

This clonotype was picked up many times. The chain recombines TRBV28 with TRBJ2-2; TRBD1 aligns across 10 bases. This CDR3 comprises 18 residues. The germline CDR1 and CDR2 sequences are MDHEN and SYDVKM. V was pared by 4 bases and J by 4 bases, with 12 bases of the junction left unmatched. CDR3 sequence reads: CASSSPTGGQRGTGELFF. As DNA, the CDR3 is TGTGCCAGCAGTTCCCCGACAGGGGGCCAACGGGGCACCGGGGAGCTGTTTTTT. Full variable domain (outside the CDR3, taken from reference TRBV28 and TRBJ2-2): DVKVTQSSRYLVKRTGEKVFLECVQDMDHENMFWYRQDPGLGLRLIYFSYDVKMKEKGDIPEGYSVSREKKERFSLILESASTNQTSMYLCASSSPTGGQRGTGELFFGEGSRLTVL.

This clonotype has ten or more counts. The gene calls are TRBV20-1 and TRBJ2-7; no definite D call. The CDR3 is 11 residues long. V was trimmed by 6 bases and J by 4 bases, leaving 10 bases between them. CDR1 DFQATT and CDR2 SNEGSKA come from the germline V gene (reference sequence). In nucleotides, the CDR3 is TGCAGTGCCTCCTCCTCGTACGAGCAGTACTTC. The encoded protein is CSASSSYEQYF.

The rearrangement joins TRBV12-3 or TRBV12-4 to TRBJ2-3; D is perhaps TRBD2 (6 bases). This CDR3 is 13 amino acids long. The CDR3 bases are TGTGCTTCCTTCGGCGTCCGGGGGGATACGCAGTATTTT. As protein: CASFGVRGDTQYF.

This rearrangement joins TRBV29-1 to TRBJ1-1, with D uncertain. The CDR3 contains 14 residues. V was cut by 3 bases and J by 2 bases, with 13 bases left in between. Germline assignment: CDR1 SQVTM and CDR2 ANQGSEA. The CDR3 DNA is TGCAGCGTTGATGATGAGACGACCAACACTGAAGCTTTCTTT. This gives the protein CSVDDETTNTEAFF.

Ten or more counts support this clonotype. The rearrangement links TRBV4-1 to TRBJ2-1; perhaps TRBD2 as D (5 bases). Deletions cut 3 bases from V and 3 bases from J, with 12 bases between. Germline-derived CDR1 and CDR2 are MGHRA and YSYEKL. The CDR3 has 15 amino acids. The CDR3 coding sequence is TGCGCCAGCAGCCAGGCGGGTGAGGTCTACAATGAGCAGTTCTTC. Amino acid sequence: CASSQAGEVYNEQFF.

This clonotype was detected a few times. This chain links TRBV19 with TRBJ2-2; D remains ambiguous. The CDR3 loop spans 14 amino acids. CDR1 and CDR2 from the germline V gene are LNHDA and SQIVND (reference sequence). Trimming cost V 6 bases and J 0 bases, with 8 bases left between them. In DNA form, the CDR3 reads TGTGCCAGTAGGAAGAATACGAACACCGGGGAGCTGTTTTTT. This sequence encodes CASRKNTNTGELFF.

This clonotype occurred many times. The chain combines TRBV6-5 with TRBJ2-3; D is perhaps TRBD1 (7 bases). Trimming took 0 bases from V and 2 from J, leaving 21 bases between them. The CDR3 loop spans 19 amino acids. The germline V gene encodes CDR1 MNHEY and CDR2 SVGAGI. The CDR3 loop is CASSYSKSGGPTLTDTQYF. The DNA of the CDR3 is TGTGCCAGCAGTTACTCGAAGTCAGGGGGGCCCACCCTCACAGATACGCAGTATTTT.

This clonotype was counted at least ten times. The chain uses TRBV20-1 and TRBJ2-7; no reliable D call. The length of the CDR3 is 14 residues. Germline V CDR1 and CDR2: DFQATT, SNEGSKA (reference sequence). Trimming shortened V by 6 bases and J by 1 base, and 16 bases separated the two germline ends. CDR3 DNA sequence: TGCAGTGCCGACCCCCCTCAGGAGTCCTACGAGCAGTACTTC. Encoded protein: CSADPPQESYEQYF.

The genes are TRBV6-2 or TRBV6-3 and TRBJ2-7, with TRBD2 matching 9 bases. V lost 10 bases to trimming and J lost 0 bases; unmatched junction nucleotides: 7. CDR3 length: 14 residues. Germline lookup yields CDR1 MNHEY and CDR2 SVGEGT. The CDR3, as DNA: TGTGCCACCCGCCAGACTAGCGGCTCCTACGAGCAGTACTTC. Translating gives CATRQTSGSYEQYF.

The V gene is TRBV7-6, the J gene TRBJ1-1; 7 nucleotides agree with TRBD1. The CDR3 is 13 amino acids. Trimming cost V 6 bases and J 3 bases; bases outside gene matches: 4. CDR1 is SGHVS, CDR2 FNYEAQ, per germline. CDR3 nucleotides: TGTGCCAGCAGGGAACAGGGGTACACTGAAGCTTTCTTT. It encodes CASREQGYTEAFF.

This clonotype has a count of ten or more. The chain employs TRBV7-6 and TRBJ2-1, with D hard to call. The CDR3 sequence is 12 residues long. The V gene lost 1 base and the J gene lost 10 bases, with 8 bases spanning the gap. CDR1 SGHVS and CDR2 FNYEAQ come from the germline V gene. The CDR3 loop is CASSLEGGEQFF. CDR3 sequence (DNA): TGTGCCAGCAGCTTAGAGGGTGGGGAGCAGTTCTTC.

This clonotype was seen many times. The chain joins TRBV7-8 to TRBJ2-5, with D possibly being TRBD1 (6 bases). Trimming pared 6 bases from V and 0 bases from J, leaving 20 bases between. Germline V lookup: CDR1 SGHVS, CDR2 FQNEAQ. This CDR3 region has 17 residues. The CDR3 is CASSSPIRDKHQETQYF. In DNA, the CDR3 is TGTGCCAGCAGTTCACCCATCCGGGACAAACACCAAGAGACCCAGTACTTC.

This clonotype was recorded at least ten times. V usage is TRBV7-2 and J usage is TRBJ2-3, with D maybe TRBD1 (5 bases). Germline-derived CDR1 and CDR2 are SGHTA and FQGNSA. The V end lost 2 bases, the J end lost 2 bases, and 11 bases lay between the germline ends. The CDR3 is 15 residues long. For the CDR3, the DNA is TGTGCCAGCAGCTTATCAGGGCAGTACACAGATACGCAGTATTTT. Protein sequence: CASSLSGQYTDTQYF.

This clonotype appeared many times. The V call is TRBV7-6, the J call TRBJ2-2; D ambiguous. The CDR3 has 13 residues. Trimming left V 8 bases short and J 0 bases short, with 7 bases between. Germline V gene lookup returns CDR1 SGHVS and CDR2 FNYEAQ. The CDR3 loop is CASQFANTGELFF. The CDR3 coding sequence is TGTGCCAGCCAATTCGCGAACACCGGGGAGCTGTTTTTT.

This clonotype was seen repeatedly, ten times or more. The chain combines TRBV19 with TRBJ2-1; D may be TRBD2 (6 bases). Germline V gene data show CDR1 as LNHDA and CDR2 as SQIVND (reference sequence). The V gene lost 1 base and the J gene lost 3 bases, with 10 bases spanning the gap. The CDR3 is made up of 15 amino acids. The CDR3 protein is CASSIGLGFYNEQFF. In DNA, the CDR3 is TGTGCCAGTAGTATAGGACTAGGCTTCTACAATGAGCAGTTCTTC.

This clonotype was detected ten times or more. The chain has TRBV12-3 or TRBV12-4 and TRBJ2-3, with 10 bases aligning to TRBD2. Losses at the gene ends were 6 bases for V and 8 bases for J; bases not matched to a gene: 26. CDR3 length: 20 amino acids. CDR3 amino acids: CASRPTGQVLLAGGEGTQYF. The CDR3 DNA sequence: TGTGCCAGCAGACCAACGGGACAGGTTCTCTTAGCGGGAGGCGAGGGTACGCAGTATTTT.

This clonotype was counted ten times or more. V usage is TRBV11-2 and J usage is TRBJ1-6; D perhaps matches TRBD1 (5 bases). The CDR3 runs to 13 residues. Germline V gene sequence: CDR1 SGHAT, CDR2 FQNNGV. Trimming took 2 bases from V and 9 from J, leaving 8 bases between them. CDR3 coding DNA: TGTGCCAGCAGCTTACAGGGACGTTCACCCCTCCACTTT. Its protein product is CASSLQGRSPLHF. Filled out from reference TRBV11-2 and TRBJ1-6, the complete variable domain reads EAGVAQSPRYKIIEKRQSVAFWCNPISGHATLYWYQQILGQGPKLLIQFQNNGVVDDSQLPKDRFSAERLKGVDSTLKIQPAKLEDSAVYLCASSLQGRSPLHFGNGTRLTVT.

This clonotype was seen many times. The rearrangement uses TRBV5-1 and TRBJ2-1, with 10 bases matching TRBD2. The CDR3 contains 15 residues. Unmatched junction bases numbered 8, after V lost 4 bases and J lost 7 bases. The germline V gene has CDR1 SGHRS and CDR2 YFSETQ. The CDR3 DNA reads TGCGCCAGCAGCCAAGCGGGAGGGCCCCGTAATGAGCAGTTCTTC. Translation: CASSQAGGPRNEQFF.

About this clonotype itself: With a far larger clone one base away, a read error is the likely cause. The rearrangement joins TRBV5-8 to TRBJ2-2, with TRBD2 matching 7 bases. Germline CDR1 SGHTS, CDR2 YDEGEE. The CDR3 is 15 amino acids. The V and J ends lost 4 bases and 5 bases, in that order; junction bases with no gene match: 8. CDR3 residues: CASSHEGGRTGELFF. The CDR3 region has the DNA TGTGCCAGCAGCCACGAGGGCGGGAGAACCGGGGAGCTGTTTTTT.